This T cell receptor beta chain derives from a study of T cell changes during pregnancy in multiple sclerosis. TCRdb's table, derived via immunoSEQ multiplex PCR, lists solely in-frame clones and lacks some. The profile covers around 80,000 clones, with about 90% appearing a single time and approximately 1.4% taken by the ten largest. Trimming took 1 base from V and 3 from J; bases not matched to a gene: 2. The CDR3 has 15 residues. In germline, CDR1 is SGHNT, CDR2 YYREEE (reference sequence). V is TRBV5-4 and J is TRBJ2-2, with 8 bases lining up with TRBD1. Sequencing was performed on peripheral blood, taken before pregnancy. This TCR was sampled from a female donor with multiple sclerosis, enrolled in a pregnancy study. In DNA form, the CDR3 reads TGTGCCAGCAGCTTGCAGGGGGCGGACACCGGGGAGCTGTTTTTT. It is translated as CASSLQGADTGELFF.